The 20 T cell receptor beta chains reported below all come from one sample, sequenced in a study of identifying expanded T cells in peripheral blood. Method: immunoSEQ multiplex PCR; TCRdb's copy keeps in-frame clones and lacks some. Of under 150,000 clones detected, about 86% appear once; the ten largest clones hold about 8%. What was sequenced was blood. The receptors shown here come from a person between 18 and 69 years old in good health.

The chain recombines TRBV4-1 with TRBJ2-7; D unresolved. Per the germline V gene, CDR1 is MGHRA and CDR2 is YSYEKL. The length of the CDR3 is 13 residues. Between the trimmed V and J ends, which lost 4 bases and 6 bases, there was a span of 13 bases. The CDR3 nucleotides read TGCGCCAGCAGCCGACTTCTTACATCCGAGCAGTACTTC. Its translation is CASSRLLTSEQYF.

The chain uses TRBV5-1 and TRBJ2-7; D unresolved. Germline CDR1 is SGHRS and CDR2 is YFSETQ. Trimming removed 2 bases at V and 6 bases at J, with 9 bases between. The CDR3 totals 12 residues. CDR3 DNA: TGCGCCAGCAGCTTCGCCGGGTCCGAGCAGTACTTC. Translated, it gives CASSFAGSEQYF.

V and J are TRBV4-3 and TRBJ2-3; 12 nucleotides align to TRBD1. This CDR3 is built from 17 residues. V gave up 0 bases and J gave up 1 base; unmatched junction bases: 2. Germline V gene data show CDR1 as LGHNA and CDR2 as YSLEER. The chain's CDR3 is CASSQEGQGARTDTQYF. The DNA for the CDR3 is TGCGCCAGCAGCCAAGAGGGACAGGGGGCGCGCACAGATACGCAGTATTTT.

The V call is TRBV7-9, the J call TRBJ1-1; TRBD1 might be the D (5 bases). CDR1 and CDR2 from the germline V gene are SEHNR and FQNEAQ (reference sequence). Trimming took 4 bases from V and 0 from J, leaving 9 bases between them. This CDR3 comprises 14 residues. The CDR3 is CASSSQGLNTEAFF. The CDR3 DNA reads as TGTGCCAGCAGCTCTCAGGGTCTGAACACTGAAGCTTTCTTT.

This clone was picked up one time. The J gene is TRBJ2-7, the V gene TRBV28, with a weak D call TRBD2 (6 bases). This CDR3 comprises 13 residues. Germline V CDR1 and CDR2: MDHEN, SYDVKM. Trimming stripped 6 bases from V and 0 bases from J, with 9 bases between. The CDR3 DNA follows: TGTGCCAGCAGGGAGGGTCTCTCCTACGAGCAGTACTTC. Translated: CASREGLSYEQYF.

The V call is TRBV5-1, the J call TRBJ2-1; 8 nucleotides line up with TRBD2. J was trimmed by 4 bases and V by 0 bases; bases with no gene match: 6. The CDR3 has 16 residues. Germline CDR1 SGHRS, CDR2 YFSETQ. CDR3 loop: CASSLDTSGGYNEQFF. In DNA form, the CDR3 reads TGCGCCAGCAGCTTGGATACTAGCGGAGGTTACAATGAGCAGTTCTTC.

CDR3 in DNA: TGCAGCGTTGGATTCGACAGTATGAACACTGAAGCTTTCTTT. It encodes CSVGFDSMNTEAFF. The rearrangement links TRBV29-1 to TRBJ1-1; D may be TRBD1 (5 bases). Germline CDR1 is SQVTM and CDR2 is ANQGSEA. Trimming cost V 4 bases and J 0 bases, with 12 bases left between them. This CDR3 region has 14 residues.

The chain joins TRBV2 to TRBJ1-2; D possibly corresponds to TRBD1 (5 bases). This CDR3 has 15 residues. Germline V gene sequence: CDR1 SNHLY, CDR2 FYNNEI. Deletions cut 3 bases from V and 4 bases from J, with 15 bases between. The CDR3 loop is CASSEVTAGRYGYTF. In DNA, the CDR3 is TGTGCCAGCAGTGAGGTGACAGCTGGACGCTATGGCTACACCTTC.

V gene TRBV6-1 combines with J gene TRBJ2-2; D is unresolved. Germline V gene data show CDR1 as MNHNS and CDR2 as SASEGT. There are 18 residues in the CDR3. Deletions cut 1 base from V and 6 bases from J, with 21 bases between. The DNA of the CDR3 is TGTGCCAGCAGTGAAGATTTTCAGGCATTTTACAGCCCCGGGGAGCTGTTTTTT. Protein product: CASSEDFQAFYSPGELFF.

The CDR3 sequence: CASSDTVGPRTGELFF. The CDR3 DNA follows: TGTGCCAGCAGTGATACCGTAGGGCCCAGGACCGGGGAGCTGTTTTTT. V and J are TRBV6-1 and TRBJ2-2; D ambiguous. Germline-derived CDR1 and CDR2 are MNHNS and SASEGT. This CDR3 spans 16 amino acids. V lost 3 bases to trimming and J lost 5 bases, with 16 bases between them.

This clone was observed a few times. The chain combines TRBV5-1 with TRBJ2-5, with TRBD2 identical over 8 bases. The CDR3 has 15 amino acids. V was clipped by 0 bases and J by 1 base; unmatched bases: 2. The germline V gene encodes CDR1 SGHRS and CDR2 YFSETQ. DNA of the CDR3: TGCGCCAGCAGCTTGGCGGGGACTAGCCAAGAGACCCAGTACTTC. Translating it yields CASSLAGTSQETQYF.

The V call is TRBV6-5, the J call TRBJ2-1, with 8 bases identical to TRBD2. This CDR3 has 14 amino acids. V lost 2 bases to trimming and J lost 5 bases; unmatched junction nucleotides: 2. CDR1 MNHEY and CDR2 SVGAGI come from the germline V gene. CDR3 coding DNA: TGTGCCAGCAGTTACAGGACTAGCCACAATGAGCAGTTCTTC. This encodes CASSYRTSHNEQFF.

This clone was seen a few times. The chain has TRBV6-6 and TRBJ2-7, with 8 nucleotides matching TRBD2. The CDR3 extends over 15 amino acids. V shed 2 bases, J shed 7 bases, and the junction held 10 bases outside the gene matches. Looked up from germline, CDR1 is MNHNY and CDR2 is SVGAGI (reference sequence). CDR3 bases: TGTGCCAGCAGTTACATCTCGGGAGGGGAGGTAGAGCAGTACTTC. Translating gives CASSYISGGEVEQYF.

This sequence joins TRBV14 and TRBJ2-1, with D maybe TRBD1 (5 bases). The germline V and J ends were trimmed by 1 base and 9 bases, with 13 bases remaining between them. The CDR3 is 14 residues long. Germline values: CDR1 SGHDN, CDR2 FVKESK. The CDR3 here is CASSQGPQRGEQFF. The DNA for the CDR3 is TGTGCCAGCAGCCAAGGCCCCCAAAGGGGTGAGCAGTTCTTC.

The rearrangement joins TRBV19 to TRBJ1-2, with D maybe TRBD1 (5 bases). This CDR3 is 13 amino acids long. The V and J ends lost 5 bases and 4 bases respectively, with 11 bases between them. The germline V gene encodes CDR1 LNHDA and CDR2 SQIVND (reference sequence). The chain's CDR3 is CASSLVGGYGYTF. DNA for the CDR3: TGTGCCAGTAGTTTAGTGGGGGGCTATGGCTACACCTTC.

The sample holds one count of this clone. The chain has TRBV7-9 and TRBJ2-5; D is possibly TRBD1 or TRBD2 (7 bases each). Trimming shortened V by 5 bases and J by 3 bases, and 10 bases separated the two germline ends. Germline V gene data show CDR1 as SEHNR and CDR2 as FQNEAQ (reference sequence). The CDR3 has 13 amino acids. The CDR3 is CASSPGGEETQYF. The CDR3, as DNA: TGTGCCAGCAGCCCAGGGGGGGAAGAGACCCAGTACTTC. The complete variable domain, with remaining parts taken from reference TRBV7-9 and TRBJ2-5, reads DTGVSQNPRHKITKRGQNVTFRCDPISEHNRLYWYRQTLGQGPEFLTYFQNEAQLEKSRLLSDRFSAERPKGSFSTLEIQRTEQGDSAMYLCASSPGGEETQYFGPGTRLLVL.

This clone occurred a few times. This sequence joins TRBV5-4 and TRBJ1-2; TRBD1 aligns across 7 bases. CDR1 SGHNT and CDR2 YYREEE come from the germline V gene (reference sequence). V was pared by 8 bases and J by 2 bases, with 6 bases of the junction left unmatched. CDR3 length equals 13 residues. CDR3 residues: CASSMTGNYGYTF. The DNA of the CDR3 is TGTGCCAGTTCAATGACAGGGAACTATGGCTACACCTTC.

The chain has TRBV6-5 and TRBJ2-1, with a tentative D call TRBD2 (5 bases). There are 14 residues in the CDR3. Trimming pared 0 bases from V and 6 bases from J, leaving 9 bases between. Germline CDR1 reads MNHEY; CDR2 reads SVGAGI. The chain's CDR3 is CASSYSRLANEQFF. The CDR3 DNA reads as TGTGCCAGCAGTTACTCGAGGCTAGCCAATGAGCAGTTCTTC.

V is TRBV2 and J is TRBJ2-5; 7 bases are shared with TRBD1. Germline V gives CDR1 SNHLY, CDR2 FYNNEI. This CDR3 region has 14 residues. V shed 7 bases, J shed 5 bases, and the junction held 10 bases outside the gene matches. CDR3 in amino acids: CASIPRPGGETQYF. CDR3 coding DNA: TGTGCCAGCATACCTCGCCCAGGGGGTGAGACCCAGTACTTC.

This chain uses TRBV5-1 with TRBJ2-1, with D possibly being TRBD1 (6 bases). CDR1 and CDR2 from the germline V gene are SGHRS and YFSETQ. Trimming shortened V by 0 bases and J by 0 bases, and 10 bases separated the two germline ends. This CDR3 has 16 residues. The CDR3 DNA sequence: TGCGCCAGCAGCTTGGCCCAAGGGGGCTCCTACAATGAGCAGTTCTTC. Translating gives CASSLAQGGSYNEQFF.